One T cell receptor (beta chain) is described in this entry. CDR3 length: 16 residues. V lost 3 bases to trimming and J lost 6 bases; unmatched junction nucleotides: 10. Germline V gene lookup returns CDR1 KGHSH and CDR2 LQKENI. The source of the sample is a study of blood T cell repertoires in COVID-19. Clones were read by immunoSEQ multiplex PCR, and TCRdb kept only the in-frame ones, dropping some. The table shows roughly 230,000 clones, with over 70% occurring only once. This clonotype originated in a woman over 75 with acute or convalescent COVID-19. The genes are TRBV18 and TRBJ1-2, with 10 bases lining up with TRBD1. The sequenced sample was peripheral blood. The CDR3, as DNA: TGTGCCAGCTCACCCTTGGGAGGACAGGGGGACCATGGCTACACCTTC. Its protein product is CASSPLGGQGDHGYTF.